What follows are 22 T cell receptor beta chains derived from one specimen sequenced in a study of CD8 T cells in ankylosing spondylitis. TCRdb re-called the 5' RACE reads through MiXCR, storing one row per CDR3 protein. The repertoire includes more than 250,000 distinct CDR3 sequences, 11% of them detected once, and roughly 9% sits in the top ten. Sequenced input: blood, either unsorted or a sorted T cell fraction (not recorded which). The receptor source for this set is a female donor with ankylosing spondylitis or in good health (not recorded which).

V is TRBV28 and J is TRBJ1-5, with D maybe TRBD1 (5 bases). The germline gives CDR1 MDHEN, CDR2 SYDVKM. V lost 6 bases and J lost 5, with 11 bases in between. This CDR3 is built from 13 residues. CDR3 sequence reads: CASSQLGDQPQHF. In DNA form, the CDR3 reads TGTGCCAGCAGCCAACTAGGGGATCAGCCCCAGCATTTT.

This clonotype has ten or more counts. This chain uses TRBV11-2 with TRBJ1-3, with 9 nucleotides matching TRBD1. Germline-derived CDR1 and CDR2 are SGHAT and FQNNGV. CDR3 size: 16 residues. V lost 4 bases, J lost 3 bases, and 7 bases stayed unmatched. The CDR3, as DNA: TGTGCCAGCAGCTCCTGGACAGGGGTCGGTGGAAACACCATATATTTT. This encodes CASSSWTGVGGNTIYF.

CDR3 region: CSATGTGTMTQYF. CDR3 coding DNA: TGCAGTGCTACCGGGACAGGGACAATGACCCAGTACTTC. V and J are TRBV20-1 and TRBJ2-5, with 9 bases identical to TRBD1. Germline V CDR1 and CDR2: DFQATT, SNEGSKA (reference sequence). Trimming removed 4 bases from V and 7 bases from J; junction bases left unmatched: 7. The CDR3 consists of 13 residues.

The rearrangement joins TRBV27 to TRBJ1-5; the D is unclear. CDR1 and CDR2 from the germline V gene are MNHEY and SMNVEV (reference sequence). Trimming pared 2 bases from V and 2 bases from J, leaving 13 bases between. CDR3 size: 16 residues. The CDR3 reads CASSLEPGWGNQPQHF. Here the CDR3 DNA reads TGTGCCAGCAGTTTAGAGCCGGGGTGGGGCAATCAGCCCCAGCATTTT.

This clonotype occurred a few times. The chain recombines TRBV9 with TRBJ1-2, with D possibly being TRBD1 (6 bases). The CDR3 loop spans 14 amino acids. V was shortened by 3 bases and J by 7 bases, with 16 bases between the two germline ends. CDR1 is SGDLS and CDR2 is YYNGEE in the germline V gene. The CDR3 is CASSANQGLSGYTF. Written as DNA, the CDR3 is TGTGCCAGCAGCGCGAATCAGGGGTTGAGTGGCTACACCTTC.

This clonotype was recorded at least ten times. The genes are TRBV5-5 and TRBJ2-2; D is uncertain. The CDR3 loop spans 13 amino acids. Trimming left V 2 bases short and J 1 base short, with 3 bases between. Germline V lookup: CDR1 SGHKS, CDR2 YYEKEE (reference sequence). DNA of the CDR3: TGTGCCAGCAGCTTCGTGAACACCGGGGAGCTGTTTTTT. This sequence encodes CASSFVNTGELFF.

The chain links TRBV11-2 to TRBJ1-2; D gene uncertain. The CDR3 covers 12 residues. CDR1 is SGHAT, CDR2 FQNNGV, per germline. Trimming removed 4 bases at V and 8 bases at J, with 11 bases between. CDR3 bases: TGTGCCAGCAGCTCCTATGATGGGGGCTACACCTTC. Encoded protein: CASSSYDGGYTF. Full variable domain (missing parts from reference TRBV11-2 and TRBJ1-2): EAGVAQSPRYKIIEKRQSVAFWCNPISGHATLYWYQQILGQGPKLLIQFQNNGVVDDSQLPKDRFSAERLKGVDSTLKIQPAKLEDSAVYLCASSSYDGGYTFGSGTRLTVV.

This clonotype was seen many times. The gene calls are TRBV20-1 and TRBJ2-4; D unclear. The CDR3 is made up of 10 amino acids. The V end lost 6 bases, the J end lost 6 bases, and 6 bases lay between the germline ends. Germline CDR1 reads DFQATT; CDR2 reads SNEGSKA (reference sequence). CDR3 loop: CSALRNIQYF. DNA of the CDR3: TGCAGTGCACTAAGAAACATTCAGTACTTC.

This clonotype was seen at least ten times. J is TRBJ1-3 and V is TRBV20-1; unclear D gene. Germline values: CDR1 DFQATT, CDR2 SNEGSKA (reference sequence). This CDR3 contains 14 residues. V was cut by 0 bases and J by 4 bases, with 10 bases left in between. The CDR3 DNA follows: TGCAGTGCTAGAGATTTGGGAGGGGGAAACACCATATATTTT. This sequence encodes CSARDLGGGNTIYF.

This clonotype was picked up a small number of times. V usage is TRBV5-1 and J usage is TRBJ2-1, with 8 bases matching TRBD2. J lost 7 bases, V lost 7 bases, and 7 bases had no gene match. Per germline, CDR1 SGHRS and CDR2 YFSETQ. This CDR3 has 13 amino acids. The CDR3 DNA follows: TGCGCCAGCGGGGGAGCGGGAGTGAATGAGCAGTTCTTC. It is translated as CASGGAGVNEQFF.

The table lists this clonotype with many counts. V and J are TRBV10-3 and TRBJ2-2; 14 bases are a match to TRBD2. Per germline, CDR1 ENHRY and CDR2 SYGVKD. V was clipped by 6 bases and J by 2 bases; unmatched bases: 8. The CDR3 loop spans 18 amino acids. The CDR3 DNA follows: TGTGCCATCAGACTGGGACTAGCGGGAGACCTAAACACCGGGGAGCTGTTTTTT. Residues: CAIRLGLAGDLNTGELFF.

This clonotype was detected ten times or more. The chain couples TRBV5-5 to TRBJ1-2, with TRBD1 as a possible D gene (6 bases). V gave up 1 base and J gave up 2 bases, with 12 bases separating them. CDR1 and CDR2 from the germline V gene are SGHKS and YYEKEE (reference sequence). The CDR3 is 15 residues long. The CDR3 DNA reads as TGTGCCAGCAGCTTGTTAACAGGGCCGAACTATGGCTACACCTTC. This codes for CASSLLTGPNYGYTF.

This clonotype appeared many times. The chain is built from TRBV20-1 and TRBJ2-1, with 8 bases identical to TRBD2. The germline gives CDR1 DFQATT, CDR2 SNEGSKA (reference sequence). CDR3 length: 15 amino acids. The V gene end was trimmed by 0 bases and the J gene end by 6 bases; junction bases not matched to a gene: 7. The CDR3 reads CSARDRAGGLNEQFF. CDR3 DNA: TGCAGTGCTAGAGATCGGGCGGGAGGACTCAATGAGCAGTTCTTC.

This clonotype has at least ten counts. V and J are TRBV5-1 and TRBJ2-5; D may be TRBD1 (5 bases). Trimming left V 5 bases short and J 1 base short, with 15 bases between. CDR3 length equals 15 residues. Germline CDR1 reads SGHRS; CDR2 reads YFSETQ. CDR3 in DNA: TGCGCCAGCAGATCGACTGGGGCGTCCCAAGAGACCCAGTACTTC. Its translation is CASRSTGASQETQYF.

This clonotype was picked up many times. The genes are TRBV28 and TRBJ1-5; D ambiguous. Germline V gives CDR1 MDHEN, CDR2 SYDVKM. V dropped 6 bases and J dropped 2 bases, with 8 bases sitting between them. CDR3 length equals 13 residues. CDR3 sequence: CASSLVGNQPQHF. CDR3 sequence (DNA): TGTGCCAGCAGCTTAGTTGGCAATCAGCCCCAGCATTTT.

There are many counts of this clonotype. The chain joins TRBV12-3 or TRBV12-4 to TRBJ1-5; D unresolved. The CDR3 runs 12 residues. V dropped 3 bases and J dropped 6 bases, with 6 bases sitting between them. The CDR3 nucleotides read TGTGCCAGCAGTTTCGAGGGTCAGCCCCAGCATTTT. Amino acids: CASSFEGQPQHF.

About this clonotype itself: Being one base from a much bigger clone, this may be a read error. The chain employs TRBV20-1 and TRBJ1-5; D gene unclear. V lost 5 bases to trimming and J lost 5 bases, with 19 bases between them. The CDR3 consists of 15 residues. Germline assignment: CDR1 DFQATT and CDR2 SNEGSKA (reference sequence). CDR3: CSAGTRLPGDQPQHF. The CDR3 nucleotides are TGCAGTGCTGGAACGAGACTCCCGGGAGATCAGCCCCAGCATTTT.

This clonotype was detected ten times or more. The chain recombines TRBV7-6 with TRBJ1-1; D not resolved. This CDR3 comprises 16 residues. Germline CDR1 SGHVS, CDR2 FNYEAQ. The V gene lost 4 bases and the J gene lost 0 bases, with 15 bases spanning the gap. CDR3 bases: TGTGCCAGCAGCTCACTAAATCCGACGGTGAACACTGAAGCTTTCTTT. It specifies CASSSLNPTVNTEAFF.

This clonotype has ten or more counts. DNA of the CDR3: TGCAGTGCTAGAGATCTGGACAGGGGGGTCTATGGCTACACCTTC. This encodes CSARDLDRGVYGYTF. The chain employs TRBV20-1 and TRBJ1-2; 10 nucleotides agree with TRBD1. Germline V lookup: CDR1 DFQATT, CDR2 SNEGSKA (reference sequence). There are 15 residues in the CDR3. Trimming removed 0 bases from V and 4 bases from J; junction bases left unmatched: 5.

This clonotype has just a few counts. This chain joins TRBV7-2 and TRBJ2-3; unclear D gene. Germline V lookup: CDR1 SGHTA, CDR2 FQGNSA. The V and J ends lost 1 base and 2 bases respectively, with 13 bases between them. This CDR3 has 16 residues. The CDR3 DNA sequence: TGTGCCAGCAGCTTAGGGGTGGGCCTCAACACAGATACGCAGTATTTT. This sequence encodes CASSLGVGLNTDTQYF.

This clonotype was observed many times. The chain carries TRBV20-1 and TRBJ2-3; TRBD2 aligns across 11 bases. The CDR3 totals 14 residues. The junction had 11 bases not matched to a gene; V was cut back by 5 bases and J by 10 bases. Germline CDR1 and CDR2: DFQATT and SNEGSKA (reference sequence). The CDR3 loop is CSAPGTSGLRSQYF. The CDR3 coding sequence is TGCAGTGCTCCCGGGACTAGCGGCCTTCGATCGCAGTATTTT.

This clonotype has ten or more counts. The CDR3 spells CAISETQRGSSYNEQFF. The CDR3 DNA reads TGTGCCATCAGTGAGACTCAGCGGGGTAGCTCCTACAATGAGCAGTTCTTC. This chain uses TRBV10-3 with TRBJ2-1; the match to TRBD2 covers 7 bases. CDR3 length: 17 residues. V was clipped by 2 bases and J by 0 bases; unmatched bases: 7. Germline CDR1 reads ENHRY; CDR2 reads SYGVKD.